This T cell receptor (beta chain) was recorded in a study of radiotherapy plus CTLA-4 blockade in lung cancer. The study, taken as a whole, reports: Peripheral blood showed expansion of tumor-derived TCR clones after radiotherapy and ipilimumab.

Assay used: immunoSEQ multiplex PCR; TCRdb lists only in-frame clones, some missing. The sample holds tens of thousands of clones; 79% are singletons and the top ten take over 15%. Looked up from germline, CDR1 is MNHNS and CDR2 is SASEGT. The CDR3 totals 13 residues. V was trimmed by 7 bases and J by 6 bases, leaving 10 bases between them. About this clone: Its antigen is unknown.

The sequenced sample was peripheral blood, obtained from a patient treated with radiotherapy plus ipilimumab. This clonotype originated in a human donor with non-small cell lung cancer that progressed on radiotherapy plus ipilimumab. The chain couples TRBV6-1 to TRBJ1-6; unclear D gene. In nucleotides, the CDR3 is TGTGCCAGCAAGATGCAGGCTAATTCACCCCTCCACTTT. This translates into CASKMQANSPLHF.